This TCR beta chain was sequenced during a study of T cells in Graves' hyperthyroidism and ophthalmopathy. Study results and caveats: Peripheral blood also featured most of the thyroid clonotypes expanded above 0.001.

What was amplified from RNA transcripts were TCR beta CDR3 regions. TCR CDR3 regions were first amplified by RT-PCR with HTBI primers. TCRdb fed the multiplex PCR reads into MiXCR, producing one record per CDR3 protein. The sample has some 360,000 distinct CDR3 sequences, more than 11% seen once; the top ten hold around 10%. This CDR3 region has 15 residues. The germline gives CDR1 SGHTA, CDR2 FQGNSA. V was clipped by 2 bases and J by 6 bases; unmatched bases: 9. On this clonotype itself: Its antigen is undetermined.

This TCR was sampled from a woman aged 60-70 years with Graves' hyperthyroidism. The sample was blood. The V and J genes are TRBV7-2 and TRBJ1-1, with TRBD1 identical over 7 bases. CDR3 region: CASSLRTGPVAEAFF. The DNA for the CDR3 is TGTGCCAGCAGCTTAAGGACAGGCCCCGTGGCTGAAGCTTTCTTT.